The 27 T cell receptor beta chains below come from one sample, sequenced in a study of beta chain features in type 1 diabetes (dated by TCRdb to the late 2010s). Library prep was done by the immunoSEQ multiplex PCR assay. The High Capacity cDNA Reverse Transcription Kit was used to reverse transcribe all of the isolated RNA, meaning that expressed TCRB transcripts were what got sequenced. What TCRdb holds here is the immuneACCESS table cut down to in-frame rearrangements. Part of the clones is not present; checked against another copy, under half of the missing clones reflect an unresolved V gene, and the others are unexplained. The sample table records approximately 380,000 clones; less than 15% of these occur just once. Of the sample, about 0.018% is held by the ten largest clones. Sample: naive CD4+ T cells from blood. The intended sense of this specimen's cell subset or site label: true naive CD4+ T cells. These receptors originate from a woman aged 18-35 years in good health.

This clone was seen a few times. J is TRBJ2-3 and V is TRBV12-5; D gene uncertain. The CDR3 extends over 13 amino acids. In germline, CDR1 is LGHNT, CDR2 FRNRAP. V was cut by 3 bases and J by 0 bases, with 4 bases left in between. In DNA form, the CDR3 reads TGTGCTAGTGGTTTCATTAGCACAGATACGCAGTATTTT. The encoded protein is CASGFISTDTQYF.

The CDR3 reads CASETPGQGTEAFF. The CDR3 nucleotides read TGTGCCAGTGAAACGCCGGGACAGGGCACTGAAGCTTTCTTT. The chain joins TRBV19 to TRBJ1-1, with 9 bases matching TRBD1. The trim removed 8 bases at V and 4 bases at J, leaving 8 bases unmatched. The CDR3 sequence is 14 residues long. Germline CDR1 is LNHDA and CDR2 is SQIVND (reference sequence).

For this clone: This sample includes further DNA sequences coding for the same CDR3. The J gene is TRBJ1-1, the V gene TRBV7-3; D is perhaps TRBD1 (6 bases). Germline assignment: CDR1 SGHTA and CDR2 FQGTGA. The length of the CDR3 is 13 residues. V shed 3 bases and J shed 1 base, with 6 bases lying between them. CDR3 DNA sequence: TGTGCCAGCAGCTTGACAGGGAACACTGAAGCTTTCTTT. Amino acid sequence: CASSLTGNTEAFF.

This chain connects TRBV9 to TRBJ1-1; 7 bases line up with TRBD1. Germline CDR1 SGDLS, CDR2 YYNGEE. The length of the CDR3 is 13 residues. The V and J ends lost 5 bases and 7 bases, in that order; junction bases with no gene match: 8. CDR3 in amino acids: CASSTGAAFEAFF. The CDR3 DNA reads TGTGCCAGCAGTACAGGGGCCGCATTTGAAGCTTTCTTT.

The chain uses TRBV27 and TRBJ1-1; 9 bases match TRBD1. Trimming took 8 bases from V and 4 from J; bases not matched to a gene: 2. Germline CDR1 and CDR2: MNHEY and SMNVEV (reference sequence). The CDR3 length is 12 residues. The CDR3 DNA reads TGTGCCAGCGGACAGGGGAGCACTGAAGCTTTCTTT. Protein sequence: CASGQGSTEAFF.

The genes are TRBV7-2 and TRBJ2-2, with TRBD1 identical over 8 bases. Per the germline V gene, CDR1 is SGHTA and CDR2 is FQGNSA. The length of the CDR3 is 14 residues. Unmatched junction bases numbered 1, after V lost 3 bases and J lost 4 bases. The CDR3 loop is CASSLDRATGELFF. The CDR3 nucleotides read TGTGCCAGCAGCTTGGACAGGGCCACCGGGGAGCTGTTTTTT.

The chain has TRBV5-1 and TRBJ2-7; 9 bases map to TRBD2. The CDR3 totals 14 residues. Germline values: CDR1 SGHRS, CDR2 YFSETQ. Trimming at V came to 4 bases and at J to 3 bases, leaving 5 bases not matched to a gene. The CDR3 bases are TGCGCCAGCAGCCCGACTAGCGGATACTACGAGCAGTACTTC. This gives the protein CASSPTSGYYEQYF.

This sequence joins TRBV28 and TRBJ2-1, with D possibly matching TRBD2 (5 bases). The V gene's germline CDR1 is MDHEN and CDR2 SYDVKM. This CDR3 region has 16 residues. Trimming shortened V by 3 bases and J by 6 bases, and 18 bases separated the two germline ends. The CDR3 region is CASSLGSAGLPNEQFF. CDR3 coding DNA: TGTGCCAGCAGTTTGGGGAGCGCCGGATTGCCCAATGAGCAGTTCTTC.

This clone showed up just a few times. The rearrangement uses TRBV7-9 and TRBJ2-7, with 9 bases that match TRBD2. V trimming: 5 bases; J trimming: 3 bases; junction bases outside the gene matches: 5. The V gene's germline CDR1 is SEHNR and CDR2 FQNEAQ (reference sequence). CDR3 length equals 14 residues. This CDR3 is CASSRTSANYEQYF. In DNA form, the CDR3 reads TGTGCCAGCAGCCGGACTAGCGCCAACTACGAGCAGTACTTC.

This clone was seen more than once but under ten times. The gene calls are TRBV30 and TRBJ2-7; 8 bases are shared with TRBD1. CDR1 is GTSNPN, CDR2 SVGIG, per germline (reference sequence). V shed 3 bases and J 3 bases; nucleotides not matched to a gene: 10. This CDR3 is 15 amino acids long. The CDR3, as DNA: TGTGCCTGGAGAGTCGGCGGGACAGGAGTCTACGAGCAGTACTTC. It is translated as CAWRVGGTGVYEQYF. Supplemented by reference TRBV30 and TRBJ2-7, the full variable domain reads SQTIHQWPATLVQPVGSPLSLECTVEGTSNPNLYWYRQAAGRGLQLLFYSVGIGQISSEVPQNLSASRPQDRQFILSSKKLLLSDSGFYLCAWRVGGTGVYEQYFGPGTRLTVT.

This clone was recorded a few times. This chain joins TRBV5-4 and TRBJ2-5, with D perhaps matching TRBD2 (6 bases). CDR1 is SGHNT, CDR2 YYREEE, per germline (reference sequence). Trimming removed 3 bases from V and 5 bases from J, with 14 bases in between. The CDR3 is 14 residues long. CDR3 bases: TGTGCCAGCAGCTCGAAGGGACTTCGGGAGACCCAGTACTTC. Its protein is CASSSKGLRETQYF.

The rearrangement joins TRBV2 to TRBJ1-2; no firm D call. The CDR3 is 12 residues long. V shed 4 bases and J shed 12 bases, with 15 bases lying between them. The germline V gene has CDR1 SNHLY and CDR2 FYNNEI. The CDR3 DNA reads TGTGCCAGCAGTGTGAATGGACTTGAGGACACCTTC. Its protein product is CASSVNGLEDTF.

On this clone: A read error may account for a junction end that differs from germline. CDR3 sequence (DNA): TGCAGCGTCTTGACACCGGGACAGTACTTCTTC. It is translated as CSVLTPGQYFF. This rearrangement joins TRBV29-1 to TRBJ1-2, with 7 bases identical to TRBD1. The CDR3 is made up of 11 amino acids. The germline V gene has CDR1 SQVTM and CDR2 ANQGSEA.

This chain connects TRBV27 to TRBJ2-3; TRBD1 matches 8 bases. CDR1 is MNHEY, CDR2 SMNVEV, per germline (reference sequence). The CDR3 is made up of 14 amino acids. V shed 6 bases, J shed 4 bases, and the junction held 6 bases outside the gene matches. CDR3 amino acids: CASSWTGFADTQYF. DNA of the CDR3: TGTGCCAGCAGCTGGACAGGGTTTGCAGATACGCAGTATTTT.

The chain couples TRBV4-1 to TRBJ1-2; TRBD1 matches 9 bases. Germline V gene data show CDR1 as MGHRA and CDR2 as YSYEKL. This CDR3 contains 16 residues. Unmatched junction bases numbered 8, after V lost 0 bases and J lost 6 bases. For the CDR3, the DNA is TGCGCCAGCAGCCAAGAAGGGACAGGGAGAGGTAATGGCTACACCTTC. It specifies CASSQEGTGRGNGYTF.

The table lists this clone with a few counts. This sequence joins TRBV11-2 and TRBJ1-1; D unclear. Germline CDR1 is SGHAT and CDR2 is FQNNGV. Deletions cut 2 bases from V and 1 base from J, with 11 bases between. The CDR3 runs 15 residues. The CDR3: CASSLPSTANTEAFF. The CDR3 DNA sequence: TGTGCCAGCAGCTTACCTAGCACGGCGAACACTGAAGCTTTCTTT.

CDR3 DNA: TGTGCCAGCAGCTTGGGGACAGGGGGCGCGAATGGCTACACCTTC. It encodes CASSLGTGGANGYTF. V usage is TRBV7-9 and J usage is TRBJ1-2, with TRBD1 identical over 12 bases. The V gene's germline CDR1 is SEHNR and CDR2 FQNEAQ (reference sequence). The V segment lost 3 bases and the J segment 6 bases; nucleotides outside the gene matches: 5. CDR3 length: 15 residues.

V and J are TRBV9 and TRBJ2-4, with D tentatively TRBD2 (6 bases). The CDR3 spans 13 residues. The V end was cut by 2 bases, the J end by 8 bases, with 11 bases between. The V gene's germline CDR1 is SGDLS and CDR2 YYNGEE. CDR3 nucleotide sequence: TGTGCCAGCAGCGTGGCGGGAAGGGACATTCAGTACTTC. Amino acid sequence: CASSVAGRDIQYF. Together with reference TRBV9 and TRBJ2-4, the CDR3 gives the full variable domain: DSGVTQTPKHLITATGQRVTLRCSPRSGDLSVYWYQQSLDQGLQFLIQYYNGEERAKGNILERFSAQQFPDLHSELNLSSLELGDSALYFCASSVAGRDIQYFGAGTRLSVL.

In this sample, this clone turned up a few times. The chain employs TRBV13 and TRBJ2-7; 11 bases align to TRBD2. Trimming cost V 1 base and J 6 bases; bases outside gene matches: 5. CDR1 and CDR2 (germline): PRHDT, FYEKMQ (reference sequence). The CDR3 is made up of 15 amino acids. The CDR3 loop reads CASSLDLAGGSEQYF. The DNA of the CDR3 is TGTGCCAGCAGCTTAGACCTAGCGGGAGGCAGCGAGCAGTACTTC. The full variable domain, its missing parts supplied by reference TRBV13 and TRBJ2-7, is AAGVIQSPRHLIKEKRETATLKCYPIPRHDTVYWYQQGPGQDPQFLISFYEKMQSDKGSIPDRFSAQQFSDYHSELNMSSLELGDSALYFCASSLDLAGGSEQYFGPGTRLTVT.

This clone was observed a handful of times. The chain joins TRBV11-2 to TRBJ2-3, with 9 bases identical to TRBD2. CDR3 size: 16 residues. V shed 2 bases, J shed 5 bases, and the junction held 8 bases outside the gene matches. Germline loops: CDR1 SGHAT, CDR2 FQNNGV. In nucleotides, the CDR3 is TGTGCCAGCAGCTTACAGAGCGGGAGGTTCAGAGATACGCAGTATTTT. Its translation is CASSLQSGRFRDTQYF.

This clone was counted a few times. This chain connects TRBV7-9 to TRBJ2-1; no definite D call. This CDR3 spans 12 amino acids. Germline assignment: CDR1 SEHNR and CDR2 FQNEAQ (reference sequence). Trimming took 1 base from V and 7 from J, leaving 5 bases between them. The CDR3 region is CASSLDLNEQFF. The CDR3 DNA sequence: TGTGCCAGCAGCTTAGACTTAAATGAGCAGTTCTTC.

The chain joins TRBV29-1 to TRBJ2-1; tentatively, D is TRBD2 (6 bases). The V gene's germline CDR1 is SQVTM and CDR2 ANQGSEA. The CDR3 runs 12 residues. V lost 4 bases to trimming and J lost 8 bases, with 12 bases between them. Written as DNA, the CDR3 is TGCAGCGTTGTAGAGACTAGTCATGAGCAGTTCTTC. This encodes CSVVETSHEQFF.

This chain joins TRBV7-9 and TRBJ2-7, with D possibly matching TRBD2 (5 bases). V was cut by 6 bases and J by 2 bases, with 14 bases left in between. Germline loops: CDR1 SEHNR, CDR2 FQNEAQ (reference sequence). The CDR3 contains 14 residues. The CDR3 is CASSGEPLTYEQYF. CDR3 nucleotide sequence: TGTGCCAGCAGTGGGGAGCCTCTCACCTACGAGCAGTACTTC. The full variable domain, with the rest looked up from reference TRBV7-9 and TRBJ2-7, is DTGVSQNPRHKITKRGQNVTFRCDPISEHNRLYWYRQTLGQGPEFLTYFQNEAQLEKSRLLSDRFSAERPKGSFSTLEIQRTEQGDSAMYLCASSGEPLTYEQYFGPGTRLTVT.

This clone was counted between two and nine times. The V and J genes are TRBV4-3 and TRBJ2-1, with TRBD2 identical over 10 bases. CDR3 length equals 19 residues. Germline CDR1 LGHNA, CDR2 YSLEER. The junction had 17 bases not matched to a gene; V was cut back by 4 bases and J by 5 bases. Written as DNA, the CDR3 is TGCGCCAGCAGCCTGGGAGAGGGGCGCGGGACTAGCGTACACAATGAGCAGTTCTTC. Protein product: CASSLGEGRGTSVHNEQFF.

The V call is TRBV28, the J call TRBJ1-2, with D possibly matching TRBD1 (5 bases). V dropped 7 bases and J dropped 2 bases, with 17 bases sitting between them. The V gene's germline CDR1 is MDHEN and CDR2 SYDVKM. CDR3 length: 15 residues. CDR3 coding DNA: TGTGCCAGCACCCCTGGTGACGGGGGGAACTATGGCTACACCTTC. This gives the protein CASTPGDGGNYGYTF.

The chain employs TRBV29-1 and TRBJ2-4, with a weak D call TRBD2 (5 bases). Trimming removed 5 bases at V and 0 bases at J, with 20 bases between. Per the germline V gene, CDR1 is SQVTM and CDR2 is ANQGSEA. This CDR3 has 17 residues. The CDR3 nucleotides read TGCAGCGTTAGACCCTCGGAGGCCTTATTAGCCAAAAACATTCAGTACTTC. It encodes CSVRPSEALLAKNIQYF. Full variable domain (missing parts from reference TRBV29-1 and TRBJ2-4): SAVISQKPSRDICQRGTSLTIQCQVDSQVTMMFWYRQQPGQSLTLIATANQGSEATYESGFVIDKFPISRPNLTFSTLTVSNMSPEDSSIYLCSVRPSEALLAKNIQYFGAGTRLSVL.

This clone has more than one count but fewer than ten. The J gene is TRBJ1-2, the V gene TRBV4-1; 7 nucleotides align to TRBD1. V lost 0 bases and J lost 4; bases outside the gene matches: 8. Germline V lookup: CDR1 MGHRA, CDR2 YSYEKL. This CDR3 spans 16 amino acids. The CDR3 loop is CASSQEGVRGLYGYTF. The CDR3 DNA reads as TGCGCCAGCAGCCAAGAGGGTGTGAGGGGGCTCTATGGCTACACCTTC.